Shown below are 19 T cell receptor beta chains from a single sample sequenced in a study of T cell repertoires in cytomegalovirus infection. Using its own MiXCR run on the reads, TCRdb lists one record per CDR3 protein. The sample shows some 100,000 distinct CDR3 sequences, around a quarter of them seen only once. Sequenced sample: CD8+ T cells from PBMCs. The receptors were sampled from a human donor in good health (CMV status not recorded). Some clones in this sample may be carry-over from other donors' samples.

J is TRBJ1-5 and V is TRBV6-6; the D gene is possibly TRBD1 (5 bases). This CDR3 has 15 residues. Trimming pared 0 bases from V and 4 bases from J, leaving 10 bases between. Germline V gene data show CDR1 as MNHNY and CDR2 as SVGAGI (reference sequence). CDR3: CASSYSRQPNQPQHF. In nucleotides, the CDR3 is TGTGCCAGCAGTTACTCGAGACAGCCGAATCAGCCCCAGCATTTT.

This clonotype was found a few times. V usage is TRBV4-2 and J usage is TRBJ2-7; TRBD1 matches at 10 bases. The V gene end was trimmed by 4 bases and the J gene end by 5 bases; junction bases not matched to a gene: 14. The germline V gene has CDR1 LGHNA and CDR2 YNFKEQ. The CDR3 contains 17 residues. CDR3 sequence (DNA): TGTGCCAGCAGCCCCGCCGGGACAGGGGAGGTTATAGACGAGCAGTACTTC. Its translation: CASSPAGTGEVIDEQYF.

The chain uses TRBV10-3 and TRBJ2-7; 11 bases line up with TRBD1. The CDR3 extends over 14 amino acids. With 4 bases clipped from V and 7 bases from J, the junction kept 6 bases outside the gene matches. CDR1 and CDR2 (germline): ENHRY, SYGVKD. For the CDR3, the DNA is TGTGCCATCAGTGGGGGGACAGGGGGTCGAGAGCAGTACTTC. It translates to CAISGGTGGREQYF.

The CDR3 is CASSQSMFFQGAEQYF. In DNA, the CDR3 is TGTGCCAGCAGCCAATCAATGTTTTTCCAGGGAGCCGAGCAGTACTTC. The V call is TRBV4-2, the J call TRBJ2-7; D may match TRBD1 or TRBD2 (5 bases each). This CDR3 is 16 amino acids long. Germline V gene sequence: CDR1 LGHNA, CDR2 YNFKEQ. With 2 bases removed from V and 6 bases from J, the gap between germline ends came to 20 bases.

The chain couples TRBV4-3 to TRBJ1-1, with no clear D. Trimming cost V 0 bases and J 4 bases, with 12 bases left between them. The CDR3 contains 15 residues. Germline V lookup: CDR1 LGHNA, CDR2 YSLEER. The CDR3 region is CASSQDREGITEAFF. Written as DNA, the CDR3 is TGCGCCAGCAGCCAAGATAGAGAAGGCATCACTGAAGCTTTCTTT.

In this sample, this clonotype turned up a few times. In DNA form, the CDR3 reads TGTGCCAGCAGCCAAGAGGCGGGGACTGAAGCTTTCTTT. Residues: CASSQEAGTEAFF. This rearrangement joins TRBV4-2 to TRBJ1-1, with no clear D. Trimming took 0 bases from V and 5 from J, leaving 7 bases between them. Germline V CDR1 and CDR2: LGHNA, YNFKEQ. The CDR3 sequence is 13 residues long.

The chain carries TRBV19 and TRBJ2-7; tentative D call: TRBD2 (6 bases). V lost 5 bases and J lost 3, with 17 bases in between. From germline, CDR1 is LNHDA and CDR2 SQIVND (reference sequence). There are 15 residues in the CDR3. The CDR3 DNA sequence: TGTGCCAGTAGTGCCGCCGGGAGAGGGTTCTACGAGCAGTACTTC. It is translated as CASSAAGRGFYEQYF.

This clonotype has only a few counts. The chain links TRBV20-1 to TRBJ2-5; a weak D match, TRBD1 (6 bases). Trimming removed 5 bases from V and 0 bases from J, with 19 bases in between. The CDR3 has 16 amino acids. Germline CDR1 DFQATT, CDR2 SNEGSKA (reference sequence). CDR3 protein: CSASSTQGSNQETQYF. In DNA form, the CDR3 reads TGCAGTGCTTCATCTACCCAGGGGTCGAACCAAGAGACCCAGTACTTC.

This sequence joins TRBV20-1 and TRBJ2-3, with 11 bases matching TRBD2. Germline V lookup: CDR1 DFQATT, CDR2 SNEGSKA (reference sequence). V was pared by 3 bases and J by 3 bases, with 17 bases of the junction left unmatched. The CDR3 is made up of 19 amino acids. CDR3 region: CSASPLGLAAYPLTDTQYF. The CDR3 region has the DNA TGCAGTGCTAGTCCTTTGGGACTAGCGGCCTACCCCTTGACAGATACGCAGTATTTT.

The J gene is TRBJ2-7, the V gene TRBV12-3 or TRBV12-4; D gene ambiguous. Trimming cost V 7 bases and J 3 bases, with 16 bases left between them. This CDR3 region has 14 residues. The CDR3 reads CASTLGRKIYEQYF. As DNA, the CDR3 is TGTGCCAGCACCCTGGGCCGTAAGATCTACGAGCAGTACTTC.

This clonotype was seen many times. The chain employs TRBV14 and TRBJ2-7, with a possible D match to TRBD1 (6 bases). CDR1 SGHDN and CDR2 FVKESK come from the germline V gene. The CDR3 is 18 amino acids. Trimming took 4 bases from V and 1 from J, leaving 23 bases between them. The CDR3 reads CASSPSGGGRHGSYEQYF. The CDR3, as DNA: TGTGCCAGCAGCCCATCCGGTGGGGGCCGCCACGGGTCCTACGAGCAGTACTTC.

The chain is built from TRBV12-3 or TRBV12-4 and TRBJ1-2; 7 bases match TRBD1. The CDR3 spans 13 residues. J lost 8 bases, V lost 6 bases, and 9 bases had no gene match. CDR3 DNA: TGTGCCAGCAGCTTGGGACAGATCTCGGGCTACACCTTC. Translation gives CASSLGQISGYTF.

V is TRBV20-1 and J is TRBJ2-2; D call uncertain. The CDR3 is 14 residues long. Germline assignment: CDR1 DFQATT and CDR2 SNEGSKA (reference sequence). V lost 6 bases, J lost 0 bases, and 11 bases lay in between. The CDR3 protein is CSAPAEANTGELFF. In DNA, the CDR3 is TGCAGTGCCCCGGCCGAAGCGAACACCGGGGAGCTGTTTTTT.

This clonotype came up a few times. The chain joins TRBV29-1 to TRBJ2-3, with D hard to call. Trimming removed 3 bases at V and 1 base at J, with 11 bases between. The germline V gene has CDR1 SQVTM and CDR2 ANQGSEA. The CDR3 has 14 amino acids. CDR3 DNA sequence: TGCAGCGTTGATCCAGGTGGGGGCACAGATACGCAGTATTTT. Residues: CSVDPGGGTDTQYF.

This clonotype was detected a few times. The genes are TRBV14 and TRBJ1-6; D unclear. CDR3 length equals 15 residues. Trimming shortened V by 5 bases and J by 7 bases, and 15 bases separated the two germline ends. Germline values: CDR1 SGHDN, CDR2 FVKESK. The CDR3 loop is CASSLVPGGNSPLHF. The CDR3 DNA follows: TGTGCCAGCAGCTTGGTGCCGGGAGGGAATTCACCCCTCCACTTT.

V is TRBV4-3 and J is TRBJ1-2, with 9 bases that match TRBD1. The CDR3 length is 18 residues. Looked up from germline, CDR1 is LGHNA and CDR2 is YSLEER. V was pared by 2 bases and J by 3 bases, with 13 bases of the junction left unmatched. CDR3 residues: CASSQTTGGHARDYGYTF. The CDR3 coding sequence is TGCGCCAGCAGCCAAACTACAGGGGGCCACGCCCGGGACTATGGCTACACCTTC.

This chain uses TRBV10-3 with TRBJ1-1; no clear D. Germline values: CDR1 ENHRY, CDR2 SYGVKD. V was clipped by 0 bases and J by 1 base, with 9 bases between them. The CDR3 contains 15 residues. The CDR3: CAISESNSGNTEAFF. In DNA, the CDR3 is TGTGCCATCAGTGAGTCTAATTCAGGGAACACTGAAGCTTTCTTT.

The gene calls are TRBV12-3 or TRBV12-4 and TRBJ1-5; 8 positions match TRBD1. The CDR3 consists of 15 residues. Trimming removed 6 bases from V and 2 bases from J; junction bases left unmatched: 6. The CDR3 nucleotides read TGTGCCAGCAGGCAACAGGGGGAAGGCAATCAGCCCCAGCATTTT. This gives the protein CASRQQGEGNQPQHF.

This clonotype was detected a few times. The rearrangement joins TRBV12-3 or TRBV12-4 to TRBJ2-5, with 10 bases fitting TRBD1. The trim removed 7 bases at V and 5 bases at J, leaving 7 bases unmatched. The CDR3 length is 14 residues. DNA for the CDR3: TGTGCCAGCAACGACAGGGGGCGCGGTGAGACCCAGTACTTC. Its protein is CASNDRGRGETQYF.